This T cell receptor (beta chain) was recovered during a study of identical twins. Only a few counts were recorded for this clonotype. The antigen remains undetermined. A universal primer site arose from template switching, and cDNA bore unique molecular identifiers. TCRdb processed the 5' RACE reads anew with MiXCR; each CDR3 protein has one entry. The sample lists 300,000 to 400,000 distinct CDR3 sequences, 9% to 15% seen once, with 7.2% in the top ten. Study-wide results and caveats: Rather than following the same donors, the conclusions depended on cross-sectional statistical analysis.

Trimming stripped 0 bases from V and 4 bases from J, with 9 bases between. Germline V CDR1 and CDR2: LGHDT, YNNKEL (reference sequence). This CDR3 contains 14 residues. These data were also filed under a second study, of yellow fever vaccine responses in identical twins. From that report: Reportedly, twins showed a vaccine T cell response that looked partly convergent and partly personalized.

This TCR came from a woman in her late teens or twenties in good health. Source material: CD8+ T cells sorted from blood. The chain is built from TRBV3-1 and TRBJ1-1, with D tentatively TRBD1 (5 bases). CDR3 sequence reads: CASSQDRGPTEAFF. The CDR3 DNA is TGTGCCAGCAGCCAAGATAGGGGACCCACTGAAGCTTTCTTT. Variable domain in full (rest from reference TRBV3-1 and TRBJ1-1): DTAVSQTPKYLVTQMGNDKSIKCEQNLGHDTMYWYKQDSKKFLKIMFSYNNKELIINETVPNRFSPKSPDKAHLNLHINSLELGDSAVYFCASSQDRGPTEAFFGQGTRLTVV.